This T cell receptor (beta chain) is drawn from a study of CD8 T cells in Susac syndrome. General study results and limits: It was acknowledged in the study that its TCR sequencing and HLA analysis involved a relatively small number of individuals.

As regards this clonotype: Its antigen is not identified.

Sequencing of TCR beta was performed on blood CD8+ T cells and on blood CD4+ T cells. As controls, healthy donors matched for age and sex were used. A quantity of roughly 0.5 to 1 ug RNA underwent reverse transcription using random hexamers. Across 54 Vbeta and 13 Jbeta, TCR beta CDR3 was amplified with immunoSEQ multiplex PCR. A single record per CDR3 protein comes from TCRdb applying MiXCR to the immunoSEQ multiplex PCR reads. The sample has around 190,000 distinct CDR3 sequences, around 95% seen once. Germline CDR1 and CDR2: SQVTM and ANQGSEA. V lost 6 bases, J lost 0 bases, and 11 bases stayed unmatched. This CDR3 comprises 16 residues.

This TCR came from a human donor in good health. The rearrangement joins TRBV29-1 to TRBJ2-1, with 7 bases that match TRBD2. The specimen sequenced was CD4+ T cells from PBMCs. The CDR3 DNA follows: TGCAGCGTCCGCCGGGGGGAGGCTGGCTCCTACAATGAGCAGTTCTTC. Translation gives CSVRRGEAGSYNEQFF.